This entry lists 25 T cell receptor beta chains sequenced from one sample in a study of blood T cell repertoires in COVID-19. The data were produced by immunoSEQ multiplex PCR, yet TCRdb's version contains in-frame clones alone and is incomplete. The sample lists around 150,000 clones; about 92% were seen once. The sample taken for sequencing was peripheral blood. These receptors all stem from a man aged 30 to 39 with COVID-19, enrolled during active disease.

The rearrangement joins TRBV7-2 to TRBJ2-2; maybe TRBD1 (6 bases). The CDR3 runs to 13 residues. The V and J ends lost 6 bases and 2 bases respectively, with 7 bases between them. Germline values: CDR1 SGHTA, CDR2 FQGNSA. The CDR3 nucleotides read TGTGCCAGCAGACAGGGAAACACCGGGGAGCTGTTTTTT. Translation: CASRQGNTGELFF.

The chain combines TRBV5-4 with TRBJ2-7; TRBD1 aligns across 10 bases. The ends lost 4 bases at V and 3 bases at J; junction bases unmatched: 7. Germline V CDR1 and CDR2: SGHNT, YYREEE (reference sequence). The length of the CDR3 is 15 residues. In DNA, the CDR3 is TGTGCCAGCAGCCCCACGGACAGGGGGATCTACGAGCAGTACTTC. It translates to CASSPTDRGIYEQYF.

This chain links TRBV24-1 with TRBJ1-5; tentative D call: TRBD1 (5 bases). Germline V lookup: CDR1 KGHDR, CDR2 SFDVKD. Trimming pared 3 bases from V and 8 bases from J, leaving 10 bases between. The CDR3 has 13 residues. The CDR3 protein is CATSDGGWEPQHF. In nucleotides, the CDR3 is TGTGCCACCAGTGATGGGGGGTGGGAGCCCCAGCATTTT.

This rearrangement joins TRBV7-9 to TRBJ2-1, with D maybe TRBD2 (5 bases). Per germline, CDR1 SEHNR and CDR2 FQNEAQ (reference sequence). V lost 3 bases to trimming and J lost 5 bases, with 8 bases between them. The length of the CDR3 is 13 residues. CDR3 in DNA: TGTGCCAGCAGCTTTTTGGGAGACAATGAGCAGTTCTTC. Translating gives CASSFLGDNEQFF. Filled out from reference TRBV7-9 and TRBJ2-1, the complete variable domain reads DTGVSQNPRHKITKRGQNVTFRCDPISEHNRLYWYRQTLGQGPEFLTYFQNEAQLEKSRLLSDRFSAERPKGSFSTLEIQRTEQGDSAMYLCASSFLGDNEQFFGPGTRLTVL.

This chain connects TRBV29-1 to TRBJ2-7, with D hard to call. This CDR3 contains 12 residues. V lost 4 bases, J lost 0 bases, and 7 bases lay in between. Germline V lookup: CDR1 SQVTM, CDR2 ANQGSEA. This CDR3 is CSVVRGSYEQYF. The CDR3 DNA sequence: TGCAGCGTTGTACGAGGCTCCTACGAGCAGTACTTC.

The chain is built from TRBV5-1 and TRBJ2-5; 7 bases match TRBD1. V shed 2 bases, J shed 5 bases, and the junction held 9 bases outside the gene matches. The CDR3 length is 15 residues. Germline V lookup: CDR1 SGHRS, CDR2 YFSETQ. The DNA of the CDR3 is TGCGCCAGCAGCTTCAGACCAGGGGGTTTGGAGACCCAGTACTTC. This codes for CASSFRPGGLETQYF.

This chain joins TRBV28 and TRBJ2-7, with TRBD2 matching 7 bases. CDR1 and CDR2 from the germline V gene are MDHEN and SYDVKM. CDR3 length: 12 amino acids. Trimming took 5 bases from V and 3 from J; bases not matched to a gene: 1. The CDR3 region is CASSGGGYEQYF. For the CDR3, the DNA is TGTGCCAGCAGTGGGGGGGGCTACGAGCAGTACTTC.

The genes are TRBV7-2 and TRBJ1-4; 9 bases are a match to TRBD1. Trimming cost V 2 bases and J 8 bases; bases outside gene matches: 6. The CDR3 extends over 15 amino acids. Germline-derived CDR1 and CDR2 are SGHTA and FQGNSA. The CDR3 DNA follows: TGTGCCAGCAGCTTAAAGACAGGGGGTAACGAAAAACTGTTTTTT. Its protein is CASSLKTGGNEKLFF.

The rearrangement uses TRBV19 and TRBJ2-1; 13 nucleotides align to TRBD2. V dropped 0 bases and J dropped 10; count of bases not matched to a gene: 9. Germline V gene lookup returns CDR1 LNHDA and CDR2 SQIVND (reference sequence). This CDR3 has 17 residues. CDR3 protein: CASSIDLGLAGVMEQFF. CDR3 DNA sequence: TGTGCCAGTAGTATAGATCTAGGACTAGCGGGAGTTATGGAGCAGTTCTTC.

V gene TRBV3-1 (or the pseudogene TRBV3-2) combines with J gene TRBJ2-2; perhaps TRBD1 as D (6 bases). The CDR3 totals 14 residues. Germline lookup yields CDR1 LGHDT and CDR2 YNNKEL (reference sequence). Trimming took off 6 bases at V and 1 base at J, with 9 bases between the two ends. The chain's CDR3 is CASRRGQNTGELFF. Written as DNA, the CDR3 is TGTGCCAGCAGACGGGGACAGAACACCGGGGAGCTGTTTTTT.

This clone was picked up one time. This sequence joins TRBV28 and TRBJ2-7, with 9 bases identical to TRBD1. The CDR3 is 14 amino acids. V was pared by 5 bases and J by 4 bases, with 6 bases of the junction left unmatched. Germline-derived CDR1 and CDR2 are MDHEN and SYDVKM. CDR3 bases: TGTGCCAGCAGTCGGACAGGGGTTCGATACGAGCAGTACTTC. Translating it yields CASSRTGVRYEQYF.

The CDR3 spells CASGLTGGNTEAFF. CDR3 coding DNA: TGTGCCAGCGGACTGACAGGGGGGAACACTGAAGCTTTCTTT. The J gene is TRBJ1-1, the V gene TRBV9; 9 nucleotides agree with TRBD1. The trim removed 7 bases at V and 1 base at J, leaving 5 bases unmatched. The CDR3 contains 14 residues. The germline V gene encodes CDR1 SGDLS and CDR2 YYNGEE.

V usage is TRBV18 and J usage is TRBJ1-1; D is possibly TRBD1 (5 bases). Germline lookup yields CDR1 KGHSH and CDR2 LQKENI. The CDR3 is 14 residues long. Trimming removed 3 bases at V and 4 bases at J, with 12 bases between. CDR3 in DNA: TGTGCCAGCTCACCGCGGGATCAGGGCACTGAAGCTTTCTTT. Protein: CASSPRDQGTEAFF.

The chain joins TRBV4-3 to TRBJ1-6; D not resolved. Trimming cost V 0 bases and J 0 bases, with 6 bases left between them. CDR3 size: 16 residues. The V gene's germline CDR1 is LGHNA and CDR2 YSLEER. CDR3 in DNA: TGCGCCAGCAGCCAAGACGGGAGCTCCTATAATTCACCCCTCCACTTT. Encoded protein: CASSQDGSSYNSPLHF.

The sample holds one count of this clone. The chain is built from TRBV5-6 and TRBJ2-3, with 7 bases lining up with TRBD1. CDR1 and CDR2 from the germline V gene are SGHDT and YYEEEE. CDR3 length: 15 residues. V lost 2 bases to trimming and J lost 2 bases; unmatched junction nucleotides: 5. Here the CDR3 DNA reads TGTGCCAGCAGCTTATTGGGACAGTACACAGATACGCAGTATTTT. Its translation is CASSLLGQYTDTQYF.

The chain employs TRBV19 and TRBJ1-6, with D perhaps TRBD1 (5 bases). In germline, CDR1 is LNHDA, CDR2 SQIVND (reference sequence). The CDR3 covers 15 residues. V lost 7 bases, J lost 0 bases, and 10 bases lay in between. CDR3 in amino acids: CASNDRGSYNSPLHF. CDR3 DNA: TGTGCCAGTAATGATAGGGGCTCCTATAATTCACCCCTCCACTTT.

This sequence joins TRBV4-3 and TRBJ1-1; TRBD1 aligns across 9 bases. The trim removed 6 bases at V and 7 bases at J, leaving 9 bases unmatched. Germline V gene lookup returns CDR1 LGHNA and CDR2 YSLEER. This CDR3 comprises 14 residues. DNA for the CDR3: TGCGCCAGCAGACTACAGGGGGCGTCCGGTGAAGCTTTCTTT. As protein: CASRLQGASGEAFF.

This clone was seen once. V is TRBV11-3 and J is TRBJ2-1, with D possibly matching TRBD2 (6 bases). The V end lost 1 base, the J end lost 4 bases, and 11 bases lay between the germline ends. This CDR3 is 15 amino acids long. The germline gives CDR1 SGHNT, CDR2 YENEEA. The CDR3 DNA sequence: TGTGCCAGCAGCTTAGTAGGAGGAGGGTACAATGAGCAGTTCTTC. Translation: CASSLVGGGYNEQFF.

The chain recombines TRBV6-5 with TRBJ1-6, with TRBD1 matching over 9 bases. This CDR3 spans 16 amino acids. Germline loops: CDR1 MNHEY, CDR2 SVGAGI. V lost 0 bases and J lost 8; bases outside the gene matches: 5. The CDR3 loop is CASSYSTGGPYSPLHF. CDR3 DNA: TGTGCCAGCAGTTACTCCACAGGGGGCCCTTATTCACCCCTCCACTTT.

The chain combines TRBV24-1 with TRBJ1-1, with 10 positions matching TRBD1. The CDR3 contains 14 residues. Germline V lookup: CDR1 KGHDR, CDR2 SFDVKD. V was clipped by 11 bases and J by 4 bases; unmatched bases: 9. Written as DNA, the CDR3 is TGTGCCAACTTGACAGGGGGCGATAGCACTGAAGCTTTCTTT. Encoded protein: CANLTGGDSTEAFF.

J is TRBJ1-4 and V is TRBV9; D call uncertain. Per the germline V gene, CDR1 is SGDLS and CDR2 is YYNGEE. This CDR3 is 16 amino acids long. V lost 4 bases, J lost 7 bases, and 20 bases lay in between. The CDR3 region has the DNA TGTGCCAGCAGCCCCCGGCGGGATCGCAGGTCTGAAAAACTGTTTTTT. Protein: CASSPRRDRRSEKLFF. The entire variable domain, with the rest obtained from reference TRBV9 and TRBJ1-4, is as follows: DSGVTQTPKHLITATGQRVTLRCSPRSGDLSVYWYQQSLDQGLQFLIQYYNGEERAKGNILERFSAQQFPDLHSELNLSSLELGDSALYFCASSPRRDRRSEKLFFGSGTQLSVL.

V usage is TRBV7-3 and J usage is TRBJ2-7, with D possibly TRBD1 on 6 matching bases. Germline values: CDR1 SGHTA, CDR2 FQGTGA. This CDR3 region has 13 residues. Trimming took 5 bases from V and 1 from J, leaving 9 bases between them. The CDR3 is CASSEQGSYEQYF. For the CDR3, the DNA is TGTGCCAGCAGCGAGCAGGGGTCCTACGAGCAGTACTTC.

The chain combines TRBV6-1 with TRBJ2-1; 9 positions match TRBD1. CDR1 is MNHNS, CDR2 SASEGT, per germline. The CDR3 is 15 residues long. V trimming: 3 bases; J trimming: 7 bases; junction bases outside the gene matches: 7. CDR3 sequence reads: CASSDPGTGTNEQFF. DNA of the CDR3: TGTGCCAGCAGTGATCCCGGGACAGGGACAAATGAGCAGTTCTTC.

In this sample, this clone turned up a few times. The rearrangement joins TRBV10-2 to TRBJ1-2; TRBD1 is a possible D gene (6 bases). The CDR3 totals 11 residues. Deletions cut 6 bases from V and 4 bases from J, with 6 bases between. The V gene's germline CDR1 is WSHSY and CDR2 SAAADI. CDR3 protein: CASRDSYGYTF. DNA of the CDR3: TGCGCCAGCAGGGACAGCTATGGCTACACCTTC.

The chain couples TRBV27 to TRBJ2-1; 8 bases agree with TRBD2. The CDR3 totals 18 residues. Unmatched junction bases numbered 18, after V lost 3 bases and J lost 8 bases. Germline V gene data show CDR1 as MNHEY and CDR2 as SMNVEV (reference sequence). CDR3: CASSFPGIAGRGSDEQFF. In DNA form, the CDR3 reads TGTGCCAGCAGTTTTCCCGGGATAGCGGGGAGGGGGAGCGATGAGCAGTTCTTC.